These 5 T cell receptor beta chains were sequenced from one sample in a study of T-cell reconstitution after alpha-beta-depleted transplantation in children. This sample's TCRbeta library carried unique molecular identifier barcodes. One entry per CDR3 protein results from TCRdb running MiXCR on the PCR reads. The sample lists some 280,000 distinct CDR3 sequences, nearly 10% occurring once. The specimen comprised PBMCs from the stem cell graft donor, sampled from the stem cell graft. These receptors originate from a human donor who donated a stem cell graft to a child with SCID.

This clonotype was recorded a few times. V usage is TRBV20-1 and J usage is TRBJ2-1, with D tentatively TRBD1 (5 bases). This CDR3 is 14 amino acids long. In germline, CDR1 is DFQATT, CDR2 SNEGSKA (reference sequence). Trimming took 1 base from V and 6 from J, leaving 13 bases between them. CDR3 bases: TGCAGTGCTAGAGTTGGGGCTCTAGGCAATGAGCAGTTCTTC. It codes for CSARVGALGNEQFF.

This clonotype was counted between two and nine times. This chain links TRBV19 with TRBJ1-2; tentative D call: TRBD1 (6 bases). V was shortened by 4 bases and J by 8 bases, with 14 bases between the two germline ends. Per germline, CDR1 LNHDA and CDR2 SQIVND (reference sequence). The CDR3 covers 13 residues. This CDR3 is CASSTDRPSGYTF. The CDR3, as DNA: TGTGCCAGTAGTACCGACAGGCCCTCAGGCTACACCTTC.

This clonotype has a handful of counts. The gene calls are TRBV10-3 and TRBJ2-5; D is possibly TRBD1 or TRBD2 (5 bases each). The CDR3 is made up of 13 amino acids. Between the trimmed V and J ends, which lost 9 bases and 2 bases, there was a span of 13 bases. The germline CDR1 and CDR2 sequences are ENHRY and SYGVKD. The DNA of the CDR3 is TGTGCCATGAGGGGCCAATCTCAAGAGACCCAGTACTTC. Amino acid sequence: CAMRGQSQETQYF.

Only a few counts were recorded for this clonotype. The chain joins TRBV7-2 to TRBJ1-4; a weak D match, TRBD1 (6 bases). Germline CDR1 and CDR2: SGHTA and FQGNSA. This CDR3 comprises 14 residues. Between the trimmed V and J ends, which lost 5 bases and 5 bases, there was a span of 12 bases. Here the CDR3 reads CASSPGQFNEKLFF. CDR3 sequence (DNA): TGTGCCAGCAGCCCCGGACAGTTCAATGAAAAACTGTTTTTT.

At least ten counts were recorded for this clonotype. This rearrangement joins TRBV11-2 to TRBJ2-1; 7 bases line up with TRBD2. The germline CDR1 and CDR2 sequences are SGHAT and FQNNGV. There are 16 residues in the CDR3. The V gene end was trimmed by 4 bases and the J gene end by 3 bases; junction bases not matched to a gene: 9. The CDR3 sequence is CASSSWSGEDYNEQFF. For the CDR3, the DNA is TGTGCCAGCAGCTCCTGGAGCGGGGAAGACTACAATGAGCAGTTCTTC.